Each of the 17 T cell receptor beta chains below was sequenced from the same sample in a study of cytomegalovirus exposure and HLA in healthy donors. PCR was performed using 60 Vbeta and 13 Jbeta primers. TCRdb's table, derived via immunoSEQ multiplex PCR, lists solely in-frame clones and lacks some. The sample gives 150,000 to 200,000 clones, roughly 73% of which show up once; about 7.7% is in the top ten. Sequencing was performed on PBMCs. These receptors came from a woman in her thirties or forties in good health and CMV-seropositive.

There are many counts of this clone. J is TRBJ1-1 and V is TRBV6-1; D gene unclear. V shed 3 bases and J shed 12 bases, with 11 bases lying between them. The CDR3 totals 11 residues. The germline CDR1 and CDR2 sequences are MNHNS and SASEGT. CDR3 bases: TGTGCCAGCAGTGAGTCTCTAATCCCTTTCTTT. Protein sequence: CASSESLIPFF.

The chain carries TRBV11-3 and TRBJ2-1; D not certain. Germline CDR1 reads SGHNT; CDR2 reads YENEEA. Trimming removed 5 bases from V and 4 bases from J, with 12 bases in between. CDR3 length: 14 residues. This CDR3 reads CASSPSPVYNEQFF. Written as DNA, the CDR3 is TGTGCCAGCAGCCCGAGCCCGGTTTACAATGAGCAGTTCTTC.

V and J are TRBV5-1 and TRBJ2-7; the D is unclear. The V and J ends lost 0 bases and 6 bases respectively, with 19 bases between them. CDR3 size: 16 residues. The germline V gene has CDR1 SGHRS and CDR2 YFSETQ. The CDR3 here is CASSLESARVSGEQYF. CDR3 bases: TGCGCCAGCAGCTTGGAAAGCGCCCGGGTTTCTGGCGAGCAGTACTTC.

The chain carries TRBV2 and TRBJ2-3; TRBD1 aligns across 11 bases. Germline trimming cut 6 bases from V and 3 bases from J; bases unmatched to any gene: 5. This CDR3 is 15 amino acids long. Germline assignment: CDR1 SNHLY and CDR2 FYNNEI. The CDR3 spells CASSGQGAVTDTQYF. The CDR3 DNA sequence: TGTGCCAGCAGCGGACAGGGGGCCGTGACAGATACGCAGTATTTT. Complete variable domain (other parts from reference TRBV2 and TRBJ2-3): EPEVTQTPSHQVTQMGQEVILRCVPISNHLYFYWYRQILGQKVEFLVSFYNNEISEKSEIFDDQFSVERPDGSNFTLKIRSTKLEDSAMYFCASSGQGAVTDTQYFGPGTRLTVL.

This clone was seen only once. V is TRBV4-1 and J is TRBJ2-1; 8 bases line up with TRBD2. V shed 4 bases and J 6 bases; nucleotides not matched to a gene: 11. Germline CDR1 reads MGHRA; CDR2 reads YSYEKL. The CDR3 spans 16 residues. The CDR3 nucleotides read TGCGCCAGCAGCCGTCTGGGGAGCGGGAGTCGCAATGAGCAGTTCTTC. The encoded protein is CASSRLGSGSRNEQFF.

The genes are TRBV7-2 and TRBJ2-5; 9 bases agree with TRBD2. The CDR3 totals 18 residues. Trimming removed 5 bases from V and 5 bases from J; junction bases left unmatched: 18. Per germline, CDR1 SGHTA and CDR2 FQGNSA. CDR3 protein: CASSDTSGFLGQSETQYF. The CDR3 bases are TGTGCCAGCAGCGATACTAGCGGGTTCCTAGGACAGAGTGAGACCCAGTACTTC. The variable domain in full, with the rest retrieved from reference TRBV7-2 and TRBJ2-5, is GAGVSQSPSNKVTEKGKDVELRCDPISGHTALYWYRQSLGQGLEFLIYFQGNSAPDKSGLPSDRFSAERTGGSVSTLTIQRTQQEDSAVYLCASSDTSGFLGQSETQYFGPGTRLLVL.

The V call is TRBV7-2, the J call TRBJ1-6, with 7 bases that match TRBD1. CDR3 size: 16 residues. Looked up from germline, CDR1 is SGHTA and CDR2 is FQGNSA. The V segment lost 5 bases and the J segment 7 bases; nucleotides outside the gene matches: 11. CDR3 sequence (DNA): TGTGCCAGCAGCCCAGGGGGAGGATCGGGCAATTCACCCCTCCACTTT. Protein sequence: CASSPGGGSGNSPLHF.

The CDR3, as DNA: TGTGCCAGCAGTGCCACTAGAACAGTGAACACTGAAGCTTTCTTT. Translated: CASSATRTVNTEAFF. The gene calls are TRBV6-1 and TRBJ1-1; D call uncertain. The ends were cut back, 4 bases at V and 0 bases at J, with 12 bases in the middle. This CDR3 is 15 amino acids long. Germline V lookup: CDR1 MNHNS, CDR2 SASEGT.

This clone was found once. The V gene is TRBV28, the J gene TRBJ1-4; 9 bases fit TRBD1. Germline V gene data show CDR1 as MDHEN and CDR2 as SYDVKM. V shed 6 bases and J 15 bases; nucleotides not matched to a gene: 5. The CDR3 is 11 amino acids. The CDR3 spells CASSRGQGMFF. In DNA, the CDR3 is TGTGCCAGCAGCCGCGGACAGGGGATGTTTTTT. Full variable domain (outside the CDR3, taken from reference TRBV28 and TRBJ1-4): DVKVTQSSRYLVKRTGEKVFLECVQDMDHENMFWYRQDPGLGLRLIYFSYDVKMKEKGDIPEGYSVSREKKERFSLILESASTNQTSMYLCASSRGQGMFFGSGTQLSVL.

The chain employs TRBV7-9 and TRBJ1-3, with D possibly TRBD1 on 5 matching bases. With 3 bases removed from V and 1 base from J, the gap between germline ends came to 16 bases. The CDR3 length is 17 residues. From germline, CDR1 is SEHNR and CDR2 FQNEAQ (reference sequence). In DNA form, the CDR3 reads TGTGCCAGCAGCTTCCGAGGTTTTGGGGGGTCTGGAAACACCATATATTTT. Translating gives CASSFRGFGGSGNTIYF.

This sequence joins TRBV6-1 and TRBJ1-2; no reliable D call. V lost 4 bases and J lost 1, with 10 bases in between. The length of the CDR3 is 14 residues. From germline, CDR1 is MNHNS and CDR2 SASEGT. The CDR3 DNA is TGTGCCAGCAGTGCACTAGACGGTAACTATGGCTACACCTTC. Residues: CASSALDGNYGYTF.

J is TRBJ1-1 and V is TRBV19; possible D gene TRBD1, 6 bases. The germline V gene encodes CDR1 LNHDA and CDR2 SQIVND (reference sequence). This CDR3 has 13 residues. Trimming cost V 4 bases and J 8 bases, with 14 bases left between them. CDR3: CASSREGQGEAFF. CDR3 sequence (DNA): TGTGCCAGTAGTAGAGAGGGGCAGGGGGAAGCTTTCTTT.

In regard to this clone: Other DNA sequences in this sample translate to the same CDR3. The V and J genes are TRBV6-1 and TRBJ1-2, with TRBD1 identical over 7 bases. Trimming cost V 6 bases and J 5 bases; bases outside gene matches: 9. CDR3 length equals 14 residues. The V gene's germline CDR1 is MNHNS and CDR2 SASEGT. The DNA for the CDR3 is TGTGCCAGCAGCGTTCGGACAGGCGTTTATGGCTACACCTTC. Residues: CASSVRTGVYGYTF.

The chain combines TRBV6-6 with TRBJ2-1; a weak D match, TRBD2 (6 bases). The ends were cut back, 6 bases at V and 0 bases at J, with 12 bases in the middle. CDR1 and CDR2 from the germline V gene are MNHNY and SVGAGI (reference sequence). The CDR3 runs to 15 residues. CDR3 residues: CASRASASSYNEQFF. The CDR3, as DNA: TGTGCCAGCAGGGCTAGCGCCTCCTCCTACAATGAGCAGTTCTTC.

In its sample, this clone was seen once. This chain connects TRBV18 to TRBJ2-7, with unresolved D. The length of the CDR3 is 15 residues. Trimming left V 3 bases short and J 3 bases short, with 15 bases between. From germline, CDR1 is KGHSH and CDR2 LQKENI. Here the CDR3 DNA reads TGTGCCAGCTCACCTTCGGTAGCTACTCTCTACGAGCAGTACTTC. This encodes CASSPSVATLYEQYF.

The sample holds one count of this clone. The J gene is TRBJ2-1, the V gene TRBV19; D is possibly TRBD1 (6 bases). There are 12 residues in the CDR3. Trimming pared 5 bases from V and 7 bases from J, leaving 9 bases between. The V gene's germline CDR1 is LNHDA and CDR2 SQIVND (reference sequence). The CDR3 DNA follows: TGTGCCAGTAGTCCTCAGGGGAATGAGCAGTTCTTC. It translates to CASSPQGNEQFF.

The table lists this clone with a few counts. The chain links TRBV5-4 to TRBJ1-2, with 9 bases lining up with TRBD1. Germline V gene sequence: CDR1 SGHNT, CDR2 YYREEE (reference sequence). There are 15 residues in the CDR3. The V segment lost 4 bases and the J segment 4 bases; nucleotides outside the gene matches: 8. The CDR3 is CASSAKTGGIYGYTF. The CDR3 nucleotides read TGTGCCAGCAGCGCAAAGACAGGGGGAATCTATGGCTACACCTTC.